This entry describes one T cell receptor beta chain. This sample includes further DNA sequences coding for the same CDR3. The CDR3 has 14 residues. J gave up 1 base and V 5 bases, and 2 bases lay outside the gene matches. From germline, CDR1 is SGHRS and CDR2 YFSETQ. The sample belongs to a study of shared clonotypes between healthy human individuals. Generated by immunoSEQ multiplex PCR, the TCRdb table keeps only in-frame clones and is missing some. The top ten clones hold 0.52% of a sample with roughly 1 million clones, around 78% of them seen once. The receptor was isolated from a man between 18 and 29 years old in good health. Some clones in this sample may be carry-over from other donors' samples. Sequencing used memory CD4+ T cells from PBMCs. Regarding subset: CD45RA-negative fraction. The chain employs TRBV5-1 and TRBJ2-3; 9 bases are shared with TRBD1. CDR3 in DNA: TGCGCCAGCAGTACAGGGGGCGGCACAGATACGCAGTATTTT. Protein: CASSTGGGTDTQYF. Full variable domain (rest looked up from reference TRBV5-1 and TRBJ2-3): KAGVTQTPRYLIKTRGQQVTLSCSPISGHRSVSWYQQTPGQGLQFLFEYFSETQRNKGNFPGRFSGRQFSNSRSEMNVSTLELGDSALYLCASSTGGGTDTQYFGPGTRLTVL.